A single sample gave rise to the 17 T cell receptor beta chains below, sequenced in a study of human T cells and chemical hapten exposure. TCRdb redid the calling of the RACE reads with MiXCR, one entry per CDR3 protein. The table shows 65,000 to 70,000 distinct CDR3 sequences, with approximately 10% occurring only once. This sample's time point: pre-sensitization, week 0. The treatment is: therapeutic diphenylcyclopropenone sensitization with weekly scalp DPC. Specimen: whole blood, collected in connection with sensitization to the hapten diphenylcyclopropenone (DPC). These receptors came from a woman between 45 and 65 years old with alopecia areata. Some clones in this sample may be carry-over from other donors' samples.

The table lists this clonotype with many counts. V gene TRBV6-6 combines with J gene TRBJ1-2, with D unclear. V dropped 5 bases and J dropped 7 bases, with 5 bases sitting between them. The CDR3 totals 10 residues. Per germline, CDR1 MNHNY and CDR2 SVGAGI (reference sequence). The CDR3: CASSAGGYTF. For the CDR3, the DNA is TGTGCCAGCAGTGCAGGTGGCTACACCTTC.

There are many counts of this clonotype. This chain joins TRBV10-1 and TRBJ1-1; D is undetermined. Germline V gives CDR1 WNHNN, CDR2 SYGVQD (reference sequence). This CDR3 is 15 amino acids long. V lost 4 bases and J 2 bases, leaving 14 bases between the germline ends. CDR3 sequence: CASSVQSGLNTEAFF. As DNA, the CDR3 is TGCGCCAGCAGTGTACAGTCCGGACTAAACACTGAAGCTTTCTTT.

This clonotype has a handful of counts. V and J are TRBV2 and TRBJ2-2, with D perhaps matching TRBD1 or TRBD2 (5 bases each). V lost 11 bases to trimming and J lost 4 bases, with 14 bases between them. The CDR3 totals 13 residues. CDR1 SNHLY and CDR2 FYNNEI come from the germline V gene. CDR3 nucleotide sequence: TGTGCCGGGGGTTGGCAGGGCACCGGGGAGCTGTTTTTT. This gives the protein CAGGWQGTGELFF.

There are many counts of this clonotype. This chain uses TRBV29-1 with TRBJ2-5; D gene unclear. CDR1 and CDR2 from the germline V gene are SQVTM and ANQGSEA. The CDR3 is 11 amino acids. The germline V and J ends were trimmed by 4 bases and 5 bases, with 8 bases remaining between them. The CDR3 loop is CSVAHRETQYF. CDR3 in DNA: TGCAGCGTTGCTCACCGGGAGACCCAGTACTTC. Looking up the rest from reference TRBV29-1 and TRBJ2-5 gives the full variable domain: SAVISQKPSRDICQRGTSLTIQCQVDSQVTMMFWYRQQPGQSLTLIATANQGSEATYESGFVIDKFPISRPNLTFSTLTVSNMSPEDSSIYLCSVAHRETQYFGPGTRLLVL.

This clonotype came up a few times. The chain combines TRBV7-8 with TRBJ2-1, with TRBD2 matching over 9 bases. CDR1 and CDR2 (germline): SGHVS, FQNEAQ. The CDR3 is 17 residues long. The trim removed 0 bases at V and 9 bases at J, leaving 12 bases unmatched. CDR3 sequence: CASSLATGGRAAGEQFF. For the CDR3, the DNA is TGTGCCAGCAGCTTAGCTACGGGCGGGAGGGCCGCGGGTGAGCAGTTCTTC.

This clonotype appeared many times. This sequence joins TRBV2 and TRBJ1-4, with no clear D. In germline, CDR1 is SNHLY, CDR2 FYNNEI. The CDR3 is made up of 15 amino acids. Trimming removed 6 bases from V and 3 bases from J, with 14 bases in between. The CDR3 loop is CASSRRLIANEKLFF. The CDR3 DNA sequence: TGTGCCAGCAGCCGCCGGCTGATAGCTAATGAAAAACTGTTTTTT.

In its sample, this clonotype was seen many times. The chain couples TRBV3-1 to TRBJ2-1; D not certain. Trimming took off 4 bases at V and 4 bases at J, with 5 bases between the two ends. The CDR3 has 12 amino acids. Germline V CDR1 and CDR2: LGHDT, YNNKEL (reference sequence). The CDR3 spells CASSRVYNEQFF. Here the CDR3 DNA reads TGTGCCAGCAGCCGGGTGTACAATGAGCAGTTCTTC.

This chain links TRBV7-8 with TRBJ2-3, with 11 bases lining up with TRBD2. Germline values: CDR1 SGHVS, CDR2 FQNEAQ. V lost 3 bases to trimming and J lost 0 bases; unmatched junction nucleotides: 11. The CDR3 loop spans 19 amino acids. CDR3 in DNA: TGTGCCAGCAGCTTCGTATATAGCGGGGGGGTTCCTAGCACAGATACGCAGTATTTT. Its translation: CASSFVYSGGVPSTDTQYF. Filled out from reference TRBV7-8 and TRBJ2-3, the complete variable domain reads GAGVSQSPRYKVAKRGQDVALRCDPISGHVSLFWYQQALGQGPEFLTYFQNEAQLDKSGLPSDRFFAERPEGSVSTLKIQRTQQEDSAVYLCASSFVYSGGVPSTDTQYFGPGTRLTVL.

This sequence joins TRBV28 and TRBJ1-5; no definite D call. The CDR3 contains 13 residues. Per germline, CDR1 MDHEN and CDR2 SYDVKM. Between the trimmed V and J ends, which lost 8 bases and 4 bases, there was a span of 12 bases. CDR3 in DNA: TGTGCCAGCCGGATCTCCCTTAATCAGCCCCAGCATTTT. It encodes CASRISLNQPQHF.

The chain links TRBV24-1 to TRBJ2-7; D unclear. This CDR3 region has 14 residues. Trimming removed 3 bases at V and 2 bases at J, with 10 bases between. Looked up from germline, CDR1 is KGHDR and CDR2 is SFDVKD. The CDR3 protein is CATSDMRQTYEQYF. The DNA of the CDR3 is TGTGCCACCAGTGATATGAGGCAGACCTACGAGCAGTACTTC.

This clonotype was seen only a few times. CDR3 nucleotide sequence: TGTGCCAGCAGTAACAGGCCGCGGGATGAAAAACTGTTTTTT. Its protein product is CASSNRPRDEKLFF. J is TRBJ1-4 and V is TRBV12-3 or TRBV12-4; D possibly corresponds to TRBD1 (5 bases). The CDR3 length is 14 residues. V lost 5 bases and J lost 6, with 13 bases in between.

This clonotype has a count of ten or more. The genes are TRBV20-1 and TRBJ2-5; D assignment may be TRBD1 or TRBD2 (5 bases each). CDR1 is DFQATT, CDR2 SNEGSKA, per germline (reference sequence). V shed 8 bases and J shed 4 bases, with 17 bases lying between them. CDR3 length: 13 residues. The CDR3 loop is CSRPGRQAETQYF. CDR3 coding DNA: TGCAGTCGGCCGGGACGTCAGGCAGAGACCCAGTACTTC.

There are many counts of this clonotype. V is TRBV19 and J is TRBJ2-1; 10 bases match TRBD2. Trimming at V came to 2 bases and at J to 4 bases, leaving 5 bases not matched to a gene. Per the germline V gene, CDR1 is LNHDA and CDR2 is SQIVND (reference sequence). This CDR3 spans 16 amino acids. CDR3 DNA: TGTGCCAGTAGTATACCAAGCGGGGGGGTTTACAATGAGCAGTTCTTC. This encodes CASSIPSGGVYNEQFF.

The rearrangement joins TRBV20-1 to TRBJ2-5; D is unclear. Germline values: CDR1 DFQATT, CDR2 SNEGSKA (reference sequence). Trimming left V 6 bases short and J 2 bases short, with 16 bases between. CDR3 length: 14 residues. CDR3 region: CSALDLMLQETQYF. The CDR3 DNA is TGCAGTGCCCTAGACTTAATGTTACAAGAGACCCAGTACTTC.

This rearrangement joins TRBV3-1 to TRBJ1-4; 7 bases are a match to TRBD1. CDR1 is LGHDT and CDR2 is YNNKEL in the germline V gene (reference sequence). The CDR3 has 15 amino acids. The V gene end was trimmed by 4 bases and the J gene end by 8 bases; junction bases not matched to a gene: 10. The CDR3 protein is CASSRRTGPGEKLFF. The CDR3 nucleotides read TGTGCCAGCAGCCGCCGGACAGGCCCGGGAGAAAAACTGTTTTTT.

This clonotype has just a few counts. For the CDR3, the DNA is TGTGCCAGCTCACCAACTAGCGGGAGCTCCTACGAGCAGTACTTC. It codes for CASSPTSGSSYEQYF. The gene calls are TRBV18 and TRBJ2-7, with 11 bases matching TRBD2. Germline V lookup: CDR1 KGHSH, CDR2 LQKENI. V trimming: 2 bases; J trimming: 0 bases; junction bases outside the gene matches: 0. The length of the CDR3 is 15 residues.

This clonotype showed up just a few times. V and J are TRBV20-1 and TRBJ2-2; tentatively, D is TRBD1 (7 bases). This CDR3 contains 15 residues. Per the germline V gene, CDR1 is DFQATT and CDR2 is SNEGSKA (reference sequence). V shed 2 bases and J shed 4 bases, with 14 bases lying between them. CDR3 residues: CSARPTGRSTGELFF. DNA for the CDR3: TGCAGTGCTAGACCGACAGGGAGGTCCACCGGGGAGCTGTTTTTT.